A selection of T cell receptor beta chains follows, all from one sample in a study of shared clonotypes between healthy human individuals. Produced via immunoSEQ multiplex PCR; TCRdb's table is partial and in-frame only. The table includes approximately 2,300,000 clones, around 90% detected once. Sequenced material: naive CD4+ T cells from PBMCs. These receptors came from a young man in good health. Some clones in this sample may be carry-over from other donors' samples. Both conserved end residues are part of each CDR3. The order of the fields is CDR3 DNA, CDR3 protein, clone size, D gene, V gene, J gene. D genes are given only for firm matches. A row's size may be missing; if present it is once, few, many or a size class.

CDR3nt: TGCGCCAGCAGCTTACGGACAGGGTTGAACACCGGGGAGCTGTTTTTT; CDR3aa: CASSLRTGLNTGELFF; abundance: NA; d_gene: TRBD1; v_gene: TRBV5-1; j_gene: TRBJ2-2
CDR3nt: TGTGCCAGCAGTTCTAGCGGGGTTTACGAGCAGTACTTC; CDR3aa: CASSSSGVYEQYF; abundance: NA; d_gene: TRBD2; v_gene: TRBV2; j_gene: TRBJ2-7
CDR3nt: TGCAGCGTTACTGACCTTATAGGAGGCTACACCTTC; CDR3aa: CSVTDLIGGYTF; abundance: NA; d_gene: NA; v_gene: TRBV29-1; j_gene: TRBJ1-2
CDR3nt: TGTGCCAGCAGCTCGGACGGCCGCGAGCAGTACTTC; CDR3aa: CASSSDGREQYF; abundance: NA; d_gene: NA; v_gene: TRBV5-4; j_gene: TRBJ2-7
CDR3nt: TGTGCAAGTCGCTTAGCCCCTTCGGCGGAGACCTACAATGAGCAGTTCTTC; CDR3aa: CASRLAPSAETYNEQFF; abundance: NA; d_gene: NA; v_gene: TRBV12-2; j_gene: TRBJ2-1
CDR3nt: TGTGCCACGCGAGATCTAGCGGACAACAATGAGCAGTTCTTC; CDR3aa: CATRDLADNNEQFF; abundance: NA; d_gene: TRBD2; v_gene: TRBV10-3; j_gene: TRBJ2-1
CDR3nt: TGTGCCAGCAGTTTAGGTCAGGGAAGGACGGGGCAACTGTTTTTT; CDR3aa: CASSLGQGRTGQLFF; abundance: NA; d_gene: NA; v_gene: TRBV28; j_gene: TRBJ1-4
CDR3nt: TGTGCCAGCAGGTTTTTGCAGGCCGGGGAGCTGTTTTTT; CDR3aa: CASRFLQAGELFF; abundance: NA; d_gene: NA; v_gene: TRBV2; j_gene: TRBJ2-2
CDR3nt: TGTGCCAGCAGCTTATCCCCCGCGAGCACTGAAGCTTTCTTT; CDR3aa: CASSLSPASTEAFF; abundance: NA; d_gene: NA; v_gene: TRBV7-2; j_gene: TRBJ1-1
CDR3nt: TGTGCCAGCAGCCCTTCCTTCGGCCGGAACACTGAAGCTTTCTTT; CDR3aa: CASSPSFGRNTEAFF; abundance: NA; d_gene: NA; v_gene: TRBV7-3; j_gene: TRBJ1-1
CDR3nt: TGTGCCAGCAGCTTAGGCCGCGGGAGTAGGTACGAGCAGTACTTC; CDR3aa: CASSLGRGSRYEQYF; abundance: NA; d_gene: TRBD2; v_gene: TRBV7-3; j_gene: TRBJ2-7
CDR3nt: TGTGCCAGCAGTTTTGCGGGAGGAAGCCAAGAGACCCAGTACTTC; CDR3aa: CASSFAGGSQETQYF; abundance: once; d_gene: TRBD2; v_gene: TRBV28; j_gene: TRBJ2-5
CDR3nt: TGTGCCAGCTCACCACAGAAAGGGGGCACTGGAAACACCATATATTTT; CDR3aa: CASSPQKGGTGNTIYF; abundance: NA; d_gene: TRBD1; v_gene: TRBV18; j_gene: TRBJ1-3
CDR3nt: TGTGCCAGCAGCCTTTGGGCTAGCGGACACAATGAGCAGTTCTTC; CDR3aa: CASSLWASGHNEQFF; abundance: NA; d_gene: TRBD2; v_gene: TRBV6-5; j_gene: TRBJ2-1
CDR3nt: TGTGCCAGCAGCCCAAGTCTCACGAGGGGGGACAATGAGCAGTTCTTC; CDR3aa: CASSPSLTRGDNEQFF; abundance: NA; d_gene: NA; v_gene: TRBV7-8; j_gene: TRBJ2-1
CDR3nt: TGCGCCAGCAGCTCTATCGGGGGCTCTAACTATGGCTACACCTTC; CDR3aa: CASSSIGGSNYGYTF; abundance: NA; d_gene: NA; v_gene: TRBV5-1; j_gene: TRBJ1-2
CDR3nt: TGTGCCAGCAGCCCAGGACAGGCCCAAGAGACCCAGTACTTC; CDR3aa: CASSPGQAQETQYF; abundance: NA; d_gene: TRBD1; v_gene: TRBV9; j_gene: TRBJ2-5
CDR3nt: TGTGCCAGCAGCTTCGCGGTGAACAATGAGCAGTTCTTC; CDR3aa: CASSFAVNNEQFF; abundance: NA; d_gene: NA; v_gene: TRBV7-6; j_gene: TRBJ2-1
CDR3nt: TGTGCCAGCAGCTTCCCAGGGGGCGCGGGTCCTGTCCGCTACAATGAGCAGTTCTTC; CDR3aa: CASSFPGGAGPVRYNEQFF; abundance: once; d_gene: TRBD1; v_gene: TRBV7-2; j_gene: TRBJ2-1
CDR3nt: TGCAGCGTTGCAAATCCCTCGAATCGCCTAAACTATGGCTACACCTTC; CDR3aa: CSVANPSNRLNYGYTF; abundance: NA; d_gene: NA; v_gene: TRBV29-1; j_gene: TRBJ1-2
CDR3nt: TGTGCCAGCAGCCGTGGGGGGAGGGCCTCAGAGACCCAGTACTTC; CDR3aa: CASSRGGRASETQYF; abundance: NA; d_gene: TRBD2; v_gene: TRBV7-8; j_gene: TRBJ2-5
CDR3nt: TGTGCCAGCAGCTTAGATCACAGCGGGAGAGTCGATGAGCAGTTCTTC; CDR3aa: CASSLDHSGRVDEQFF; abundance: once; d_gene: TRBD2; v_gene: TRBV7-2; j_gene: TRBJ2-1
CDR3nt: TGTGCCAGCTCTCCGACTAGCGGGGAGACCCAGTACTTC; CDR3aa: CASSPTSGETQYF; abundance: NA; d_gene: TRBD2; v_gene: TRBV18; j_gene: TRBJ2-5
CDR3nt: TGTGCCAGCAGTGAAGCGGACAGCGAGAAAGCTTTCTTT; CDR3aa: CASSEADSEKAFF; abundance: NA; d_gene: NA; v_gene: TRBV6-1; j_gene: TRBJ1-1
CDR3nt: TGTGCCAGCAGCTACGGCCTAGGTGGTGAAAAACTGTTTTTT; CDR3aa: CASSYGLGGEKLFF; abundance: NA; d_gene: NA; v_gene: TRBV7-6; j_gene: TRBJ1-4
CDR3nt: TGTGCCAGCAGCCTTGTCAGCTCCTATAATTCACCCCTCCACTTT; CDR3aa: CASSLVSSYNSPLHF; abundance: NA; d_gene: NA; v_gene: TRBV7-2; j_gene: TRBJ1-6
CDR3nt: TGTGCCAGCAGCTCTGGTGGGGGGGGACACGAGCAGTACTTC; CDR3aa: CASSSGGGGHEQYF; abundance: NA; d_gene: TRBD2; v_gene: TRBV7-2; j_gene: TRBJ2-7
CDR3nt: TGTGCCAGCAGTTCCCGGAGCCGAACAGGGGGCAGGGATAGCAATCAGCCCCAGCATTTT; CDR3aa: CASSSRSRTGGRDSNQPQHF; abundance: NA; d_gene: TRBD1; v_gene: TRBV28; j_gene: TRBJ1-5
CDR3nt: TGTGCCAGCAGCTTTACGAGCACAGGGGTGAGGGAGACCCAGTACTTC; CDR3aa: CASSFTSTGVRETQYF; abundance: once; d_gene: TRBD1; v_gene: TRBV5-6; j_gene: TRBJ2-5
CDR3nt: TGTGCCAGCAGCCCTCGCGGAAGACTAAACACTGAAGCTTTCTTT; CDR3aa: CASSPRGRLNTEAFF; abundance: NA; d_gene: NA; v_gene: TRBV6-6; j_gene: TRBJ1-1
CDR3nt: TGTGCCAGCAGCCCCGCCGGTGGTAGTTGGATGAACGGGGAGCTGTTTTTT; CDR3aa: CASSPAGGSWMNGELFF; abundance: NA; d_gene: NA; v_gene: TRBV5-4; j_gene: TRBJ2-2
CDR3nt: TGCGCCAGCAGCTTGGAAATGGGCGGGAACACCGGGGAGCTGTTTTTT; CDR3aa: CASSLEMGGNTGELFF; abundance: NA; d_gene: NA; v_gene: TRBV5-1; j_gene: TRBJ2-2
CDR3nt: TGTGCCAGCAGTTTAGGTGGTAGCTACTACAATGAGCAGTTCTTC; CDR3aa: CASSLGGSYYNEQFF; abundance: NA; d_gene: NA; v_gene: TRBV27; j_gene: TRBJ2-1
CDR3nt: TGTGCCAGCAGTTTGCTCCTGGGACTAGCGGGAGGGCCCTACAATGAGCAGTTCTTC; CDR3aa: CASSLLLGLAGGPYNEQFF; abundance: NA; d_gene: TRBD2; v_gene: TRBV28; j_gene: TRBJ2-1
CDR3nt: TGTGCCAGCAAGGACTGGGCGGACGAGCAGTACTTC; CDR3aa: CASKDWADEQYF; abundance: NA; d_gene: NA; v_gene: TRBV2; j_gene: TRBJ2-7
CDR3nt: TGTGCCAGTAGTATACGAAGGGGGGACGTCACAGCTTTCTTT; CDR3aa: CASSIRRGDVTAFF; abundance: NA; d_gene: NA; v_gene: TRBV19; j_gene: TRBJ1-1
CDR3nt: TGTGCCAGCAGCCCCCTCCGGACAGGGTGGGGCACCGGGGAGCTGTTTTTT; CDR3aa: CASSPLRTGWGTGELFF; abundance: few; d_gene: TRBD1; v_gene: TRBV14; j_gene: TRBJ2-2
CDR3nt: TGTGCCAGCAGCTCCACCGGGACAGGCAAGACTGAAGCTTTCTTT; CDR3aa: CASSSTGTGKTEAFF; abundance: NA; d_gene: TRBD1; v_gene: TRBV7-9; j_gene: TRBJ1-1
CDR3nt: TGTGCCAGCACCGTTATAGGGGGAAGCAATCAGCCCCAGCATTTT; CDR3aa: CASTVIGGSNQPQHF; abundance: NA; d_gene: NA; v_gene: TRBV28; j_gene: TRBJ1-5
CDR3nt: TGCGCCAGCAGTGAGTATCGGACAGCAACTTACTACACAGATACGCAGTATTTT; CDR3aa: CASSEYRTATYYTDTQYF; abundance: NA; d_gene: NA; v_gene: TRBV10-1; j_gene: TRBJ2-3
CDR3nt: TGTGCCATCAGTGGAGGCGGTCCCATGAACACTGAAGCTTTCTTT; CDR3aa: CAISGGGPMNTEAFF; abundance: few; d_gene: NA; v_gene: TRBV10-3; j_gene: TRBJ1-1
CDR3nt: TGTGCCAGCAGAAACAGGGGGGCAGGGAACACTGAAGCTTTCTTT; CDR3aa: CASRNRGAGNTEAFF; abundance: NA; d_gene: TRBD1; v_gene: TRBV28; j_gene: TRBJ1-1
CDR3nt: TGCGCCAGCAGCCAAGATCGACTAGCCGAGCAGTACTTC; CDR3aa: CASSQDRLAEQYF; abundance: NA; d_gene: TRBD2; v_gene: TRBV4-3; j_gene: TRBJ2-7
CDR3nt: TGTGCCAGCAGGAGAGGGGCTGACGGGGAGCTGTTTTTT; CDR3aa: CASRRGADGELFF; abundance: NA; d_gene: NA; v_gene: TRBV9; j_gene: TRBJ2-2
CDR3nt: TGTGCCAGCAGCCAAGATAGGTTCGGCAGATTGACCTTCTTC; CDR3aa: CASSQDRFGRLTFF; abundance: NA; d_gene: NA; v_gene: TRBV4-2; j_gene: TRBJ2-1
CDR3nt: TGTGCCACAACGAGCTCTGGAAACACCATATATTTT; CDR3aa: CATTSSGNTIYF; abundance: NA; d_gene: NA; v_gene: TRBV10-3; j_gene: TRBJ1-3
CDR3nt: TGTGCCAGCAGCCCGGGACAGGGATACAATGAGCAGTTCTTC; CDR3aa: CASSPGQGYNEQFF; abundance: NA; d_gene: TRBD1; v_gene: TRBV7-9; j_gene: TRBJ2-1
CDR3nt: TGCGCCAGCAGTCAGGCGAAACAGGGGTCTGGGGCCAACGTCCTGACTTTC; CDR3aa: CASSQAKQGSGANVLTF; abundance: NA; d_gene: TRBD1; v_gene: TRBV5-1; j_gene: TRBJ2-6